These T cell receptor beta chains were read from a single sample in a study of blood T cell repertoires in COVID-19. Only in-frame clones appear in the TCRdb table, and some are missing; sequencing was by immunoSEQ multiplex PCR. Here the sample spans under 150,000 clones, about three quarters being singletons. The sequenced material came from peripheral blood. The receptor set was obtained from a woman in her forties or fifties with active or convalescent COVID-19. CDR3s include the opening cysteine and the closing phenylalanine or tryptophan. The order of the fields is CDR3 DNA, CDR3 protein, V gene, J gene, D gene, clone size. The D gene is left open where the match is weak. Not every row has a clone size; where given, it reads once, few, many or a size class.

CDR3 DNA: TGTGCCAGCACGTCCAGGGTGGGCTATGGCTACACCTTC; CDR3 protein: CASTSRVGYGYTF; V gene: TRBV28; J gene: TRBJ1-2; D gene: NA; clone size: NA
CDR3 DNA: TGTGCCAGTAGTATGGCGACAGGTTCGACCGGGGAGCTGTTTTTT; CDR3 protein: CASSMATGSTGELFF; V gene: TRBV19; J gene: TRBJ2-2; D gene: NA; clone size: NA
CDR3 DNA: TGTGCCAGCAGCGGACAAGAGAAAGGGAGAAACACCATATATTTT; CDR3 protein: CASSGQEKGRNTIYF; V gene: TRBV14; J gene: TRBJ1-3; D gene: NA; clone size: NA
CDR3 DNA: TGTGCCACCAGTAAAACCACAGGGAATACCTACGAGCAGTACTTC; CDR3 protein: CATSKTTGNTYEQYF; V gene: TRBV24-1; J gene: TRBJ2-7; D gene: NA; clone size: NA
CDR3 DNA: TGTGCCAGCAGTTACCGCGGGGCCCCGGAGGGCTACACCTTC; CDR3 protein: CASSYRGAPEGYTF; V gene: TRBV6-2/TRBV6-3; J gene: TRBJ1-2; D gene: NA; clone size: few
CDR3 DNA: TGTGCCAGCAGCCACTCCGGGACTAGCGGGGGGGCACCCTTCCAAGAGACCCAGTACTTC; CDR3 protein: CASSHSGTSGGAPFQETQYF; V gene: TRBV4-2; J gene: TRBJ2-5; D gene: TRBD2; clone size: NA
CDR3 DNA: TGTGCCAGCAGTTTCACAGGACCCGACTCTGGGGCCAACGTCCTGACTTTC; CDR3 protein: CASSFTGPDSGANVLTF; V gene: TRBV28; J gene: TRBJ2-6; D gene: NA; clone size: NA
CDR3 DNA: TGTGCCAGCAGTTCCGCCCACGGACTAGCGGGTAATGAGCAGTTCTTC; CDR3 protein: CASSSAHGLAGNEQFF; V gene: TRBV6-2/TRBV6-3; J gene: TRBJ2-1; D gene: TRBD2; clone size: few
CDR3 DNA: TGTGCCAGCGGCTTAAGAGCCGCAGGGCTCTCTGGAAACACCATATATTTT; CDR3 protein: CASGLRAAGLSGNTIYF; V gene: TRBV7-8; J gene: TRBJ1-3; D gene: NA; clone size: NA
CDR3 DNA: TGTGCCAGCAGCCCCCAAAGGACAGGCTACGAGCAGTACTTC; CDR3 protein: CASSPQRTGYEQYF; V gene: TRBV5-6; J gene: TRBJ2-7; D gene: TRBD1; clone size: NA
CDR3 DNA: TGTGCCAGCAGCGTGGGGGGTTCCTACAATGAGCAGTTCTTC; CDR3 protein: CASSVGGSYNEQFF; V gene: TRBV9; J gene: TRBJ2-1; D gene: NA; clone size: once
CDR3 DNA: TGTGCCAGCAGCTTGACAACTACAGAAGCTTTCTTT; CDR3 protein: CASSLTTTEAFF; V gene: TRBV5-5; J gene: TRBJ1-1; D gene: NA; clone size: NA
CDR3 DNA: TGTGCCAGCAGTTGGGACAGGCCAGAGACCCAGTACTTC; CDR3 protein: CASSWDRPETQYF; V gene: TRBV7-2; J gene: TRBJ2-5; D gene: TRBD1; clone size: once
CDR3 DNA: TGCAGCGTTGTTTGGCAGGGGGCTGAAAAACTGTTTTTT; CDR3 protein: CSVVWQGAEKLFF; V gene: TRBV29-1; J gene: TRBJ1-4; D gene: TRBD1; clone size: once